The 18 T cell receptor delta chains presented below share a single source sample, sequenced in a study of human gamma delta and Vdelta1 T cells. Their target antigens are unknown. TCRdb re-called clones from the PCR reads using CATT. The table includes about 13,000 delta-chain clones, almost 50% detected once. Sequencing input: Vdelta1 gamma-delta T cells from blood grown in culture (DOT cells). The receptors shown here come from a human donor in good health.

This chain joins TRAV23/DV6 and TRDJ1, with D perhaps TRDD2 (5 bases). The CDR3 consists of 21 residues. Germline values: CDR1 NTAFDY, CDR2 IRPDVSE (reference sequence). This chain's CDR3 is CAVWVLGTRLPGEPYTDKLIF. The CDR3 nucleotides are TGTGCTGTGTGGGTTTTAGGTACCCGTCTTCCCGGTGAACCGTACACCGATAAACTCATCTTT. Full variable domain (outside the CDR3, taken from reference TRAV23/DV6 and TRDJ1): QQQVKQSPQSLIVQKGGISIINCAYENTAFDYFPWYQQFPGKGPALLIAIRPDVSEKKEGRFTISFNKSAKQFSLHIMDSQPGDSATYFCAVWVLGTRLPGEPYTDKLIFGKGTRVTVEP.

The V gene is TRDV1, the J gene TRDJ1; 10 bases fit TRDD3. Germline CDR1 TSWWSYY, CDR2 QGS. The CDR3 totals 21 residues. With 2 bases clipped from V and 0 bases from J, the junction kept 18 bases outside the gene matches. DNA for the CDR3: TGTGCTCTTGGGGAATGGTTTCCTACCGGTCTTACTGGGGGATACACCGATAAACTCATCTTT. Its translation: CALGEWFPTGLTGGYTDKLIF.

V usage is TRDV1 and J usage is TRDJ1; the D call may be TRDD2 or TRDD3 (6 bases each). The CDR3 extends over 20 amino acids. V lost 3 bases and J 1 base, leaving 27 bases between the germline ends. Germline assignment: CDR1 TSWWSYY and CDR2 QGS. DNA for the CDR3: TGTGCTCTTGGGGATCCCCTTTCCTATTCACCTGGGGATTCCACCGATAAACTCATCTTT. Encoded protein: CALGDPLSYSPGDSTDKLIF.

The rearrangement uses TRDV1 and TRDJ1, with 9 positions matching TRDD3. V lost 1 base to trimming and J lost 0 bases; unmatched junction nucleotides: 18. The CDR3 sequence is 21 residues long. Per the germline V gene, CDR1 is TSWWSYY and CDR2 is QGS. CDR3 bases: TGTGCTCTTGGGGAACCCAACCTTCGCTACGGTACTGGGGGAAACACCGATAAACTCATCTTT. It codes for CALGEPNLRYGTGGNTDKLIF.

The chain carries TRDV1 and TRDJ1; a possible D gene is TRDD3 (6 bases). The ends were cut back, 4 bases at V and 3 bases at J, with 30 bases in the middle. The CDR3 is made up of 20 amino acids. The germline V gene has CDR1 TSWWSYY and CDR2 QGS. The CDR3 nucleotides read TGTGCTCTTGGGGGGACTAATTCTCGTTATAAACTGGGTATACCCGATAAACTCATCTTT. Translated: CALGGTNSRYKLGIPDKLIF.

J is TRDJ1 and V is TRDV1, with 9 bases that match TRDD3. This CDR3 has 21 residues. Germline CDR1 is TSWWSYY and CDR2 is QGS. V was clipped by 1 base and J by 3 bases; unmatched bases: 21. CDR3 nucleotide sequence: TGTGCTCTTGGGGAACGGGGACGTCCATACTGGGGGACACCGACACCCGATAAACTCATCTTT. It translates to CALGERGRPYWGTPTPDKLIF.

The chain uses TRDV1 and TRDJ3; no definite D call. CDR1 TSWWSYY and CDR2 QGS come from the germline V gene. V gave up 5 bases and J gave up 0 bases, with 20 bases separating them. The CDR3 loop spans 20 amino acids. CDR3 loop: CALGTRGKAPGSWDTRQMFF. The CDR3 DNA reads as TGTGCTCTTGGGACCCGAGGGAAGGCCCCCGGCTCCTGGGACACCCGACAGATGTTTTTC.

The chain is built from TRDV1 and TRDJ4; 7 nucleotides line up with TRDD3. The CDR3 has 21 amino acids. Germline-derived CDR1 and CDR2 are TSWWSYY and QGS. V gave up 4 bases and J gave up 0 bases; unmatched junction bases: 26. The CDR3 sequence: CALGAQNQLRSTGAVARPLIF. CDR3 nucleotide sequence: TGTGCTCTTGGGGCGCAAAATCAACTAAGGAGTACTGGGGCAGTGGCCAGACCCCTGATCTTT.

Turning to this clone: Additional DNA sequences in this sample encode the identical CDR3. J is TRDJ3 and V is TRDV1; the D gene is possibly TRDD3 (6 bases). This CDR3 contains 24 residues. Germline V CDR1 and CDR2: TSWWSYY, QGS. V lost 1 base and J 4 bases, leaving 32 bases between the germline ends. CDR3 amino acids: CALGERVPKRYLGSSGWDTRQMFF. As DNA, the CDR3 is TGTGCTCTTGGGGAACGGGTACCTAAACGGTATCTGGGGAGCTCTGGTTGGGACACCCGACAGATGTTTTTC.

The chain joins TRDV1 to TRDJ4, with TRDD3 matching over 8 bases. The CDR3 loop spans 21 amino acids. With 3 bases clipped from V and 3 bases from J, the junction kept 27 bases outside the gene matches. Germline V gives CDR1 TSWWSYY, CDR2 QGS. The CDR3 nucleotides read TGTGCTCTTGGGGACTTTTTTCCCCACCGTGGCTGGGGGGGATATTTACGACCCCTGATCTTT. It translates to CALGDFFPHRGWGGYLRPLIF.

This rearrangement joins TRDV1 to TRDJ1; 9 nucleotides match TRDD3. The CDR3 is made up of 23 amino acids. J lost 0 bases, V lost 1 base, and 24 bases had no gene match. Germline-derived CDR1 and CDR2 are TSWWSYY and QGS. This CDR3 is CALGEPRPFGLLGDRTYTDKLIF. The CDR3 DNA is TGTGCTCTTGGGGAACCTCGACCCTTTGGATTACTGGGGGACCGAACCTACACCGATAAACTCATCTTT.

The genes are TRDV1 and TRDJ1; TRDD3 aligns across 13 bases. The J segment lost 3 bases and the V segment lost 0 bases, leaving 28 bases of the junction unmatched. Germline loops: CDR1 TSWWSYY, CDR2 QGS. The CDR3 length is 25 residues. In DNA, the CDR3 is TGTGCTCTTGGGGAACTCGCCCCTACTGGGAACCTACTGGGGGATACGCGAGGGAAGTCCGATAAACTCATCTTT. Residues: CALGELAPTGNLLGDTRGKSDKLIF.

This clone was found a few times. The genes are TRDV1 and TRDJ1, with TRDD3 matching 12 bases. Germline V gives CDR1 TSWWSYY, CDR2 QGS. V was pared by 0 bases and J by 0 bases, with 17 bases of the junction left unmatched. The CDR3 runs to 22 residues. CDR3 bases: TGTGCTCTTGGGGAACTACCTACGAGTACTGGGGGATACCCCCAGTACACCGATAAACTCATCTTT. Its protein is CALGELPTSTGGYPQYTDKLIF.

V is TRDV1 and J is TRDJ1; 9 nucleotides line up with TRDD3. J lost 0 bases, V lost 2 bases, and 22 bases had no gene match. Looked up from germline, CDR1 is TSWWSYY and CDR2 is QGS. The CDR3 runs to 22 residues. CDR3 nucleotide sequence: TGTGCTCTTGGGGAAGAGCGGGGGGGTACTGGGGGACCACCCCGGTACACCGATAAACTCATCTTT. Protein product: CALGEERGGTGGPPRYTDKLIF.

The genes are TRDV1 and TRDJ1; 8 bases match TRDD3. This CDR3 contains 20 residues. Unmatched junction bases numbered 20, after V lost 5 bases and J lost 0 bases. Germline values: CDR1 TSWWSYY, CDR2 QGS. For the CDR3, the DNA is TGTGCTCTTGGGAAAATACGCACCCCATCAAGACTGGGGGACACCGATAAACTCATCTTT. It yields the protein CALGKIRTPSRLGDTDKLIF.

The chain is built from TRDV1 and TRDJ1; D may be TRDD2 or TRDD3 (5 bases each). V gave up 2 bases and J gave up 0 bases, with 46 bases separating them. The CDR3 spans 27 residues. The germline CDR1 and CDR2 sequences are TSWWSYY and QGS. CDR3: CALGEDWPTFLSVGYPPRPSNTDKLIF. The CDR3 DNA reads TGTGCTCTTGGGGAAGATTGGCCGACTTTCCTGTCGGTAGGATATCCTCCTCGGCCCTCAAACACCGATAAACTCATCTTT.

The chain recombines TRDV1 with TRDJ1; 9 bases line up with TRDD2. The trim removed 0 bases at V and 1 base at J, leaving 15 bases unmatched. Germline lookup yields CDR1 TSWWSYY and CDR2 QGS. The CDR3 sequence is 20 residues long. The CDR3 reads CALGELLPTGWGPRTDKLIF. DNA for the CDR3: TGTGCTCTTGGGGAACTCCTTCCTACTGGATGGGGGCCCCGCACCGATAAACTCATCTTT.

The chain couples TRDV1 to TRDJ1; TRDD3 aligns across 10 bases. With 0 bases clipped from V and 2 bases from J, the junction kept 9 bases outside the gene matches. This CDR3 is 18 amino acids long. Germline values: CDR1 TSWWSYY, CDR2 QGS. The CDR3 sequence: CALGELSPRLGDTDKLIF. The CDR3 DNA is TGTGCTCTTGGGGAACTATCGCCACGACTGGGGGATACCGATAAACTCATCTTT.